The clone carrying this T cell receptor beta chain was seen only once. Its antigen is as yet unknown. The record originates from a study of Graves' ophthalmopathy and Graves' hyperthyroidism. V dropped 7 bases and J dropped 3 bases, with 12 bases sitting between them. Germline V gene sequence: CDR1 LNHNV, CDR2 YYDKDF (reference sequence). The CDR3 has 14 residues. Among the exclusions were patients with other autoimmune diseases, uncontrolled infections, pregnancy or lactation. The authors amplified TCR beta CDR3 regions, and they did so from RNA transcripts for repertoire sequencing. The library came from an HTBI-primed first-round RT-PCR and a second-round multiplex PCR. TCRdb fed the multiplex PCR reads into MiXCR, producing one record per CDR3 protein. The data show some 1.1 million distinct CDR3 sequences, about two fifths seen once. Whole-study results and caveats: As the model predicted ophthalmopathy progression, it achieved a sensitivity of 65% to 71% and a specificity of about 78%.

This receptor was identified in an adult man with Graves' hyperthyroidism. The sequencing input was peripheral blood or thyroid tissue (not recorded which). The J gene is TRBJ1-4, the V gene TRBV15; maybe TRBD1 (6 bases). CDR3 region: CATKRGQPNEKLFF. DNA of the CDR3: TGTGCCACCAAGAGAGGACAGCCTAATGAAAAACTGTTTTTT.